Presented here are 5 T cell receptor beta chains from one specimen sequenced in a study of early T cells in non-severe SARS-CoV-2 infection. TCRdb reanalysed the 5' RACE reads using MiXCR and keeps one entry per CDR3 protein. The sample yields tens of thousands of distinct CDR3 sequences, under 15% seen once. Sequenced material: whole blood. The source is an adult who was a healthcare worker with PCR-confirmed SARS-CoV-2 infection or an uninfected control (not recorded which).

The chain recombines TRBV6-6 with TRBJ2-5; tentatively, D is TRBD2 (5 bases). The CDR3 runs 13 residues. V was shortened by 8 bases and J by 4 bases, with 14 bases between the two germline ends. CDR1 is MNHNY, CDR2 SVGAGI, per germline (reference sequence). CDR3 loop: CASEETGRETQYF. Here the CDR3 DNA reads TGTGCCAGCGAAGAGACGGGGAGAGAGACCCAGTACTTC.

The J gene is TRBJ2-2, the V gene TRBV5-1; D gene ambiguous. The V end lost 0 bases, the J end lost 4 bases, and 10 bases lay between the germline ends. The germline V gene has CDR1 SGHRS and CDR2 YFSETQ. The CDR3 spans 15 residues. The CDR3 reads CASSLVSRSTGELFF. CDR3 DNA sequence: TGCGCCAGCAGCTTGGTCTCTCGGAGCACCGGGGAGCTGTTTTTT.

This chain uses TRBV6-1 with TRBJ1-1; D uncertain. Trimming removed 2 bases from V and 2 bases from J, with 6 bases in between. Germline-derived CDR1 and CDR2 are MNHNS and SASEGT. The CDR3 is made up of 13 amino acids. The CDR3 spells CASSEQPNTEAFF. The CDR3 DNA reads as TGTGCCAGCAGTGAACAACCTAACACTGAAGCTTTCTTT.

Only a few counts were recorded for this clonotype. The chain carries TRBV12-3 or TRBV12-4 and TRBJ1-2; no clear D gene. The CDR3 covers 15 residues. With 3 bases removed from V and 7 bases from J, the gap between germline ends came to 18 bases. In DNA form, the CDR3 reads TGTGCCAGCAGTTTCCGGGTAAGAAAGGGCGCTGGCTACACCTTC. Translated, it gives CASSFRVRKGAGYTF.

This clonotype showed up just a few times. This rearrangement joins TRBV20-1 to TRBJ2-7, with D unresolved. The ends were cut back, 6 bases at V and 0 bases at J, with 6 bases in the middle. This CDR3 spans 11 amino acids. CDR1 is DFQATT, CDR2 SNEGSKA, per germline (reference sequence). CDR3 protein: CSAPRSYEQYF. The CDR3 DNA is TGCAGTGCCCCACGCTCCTACGAGCAGTACTTC.